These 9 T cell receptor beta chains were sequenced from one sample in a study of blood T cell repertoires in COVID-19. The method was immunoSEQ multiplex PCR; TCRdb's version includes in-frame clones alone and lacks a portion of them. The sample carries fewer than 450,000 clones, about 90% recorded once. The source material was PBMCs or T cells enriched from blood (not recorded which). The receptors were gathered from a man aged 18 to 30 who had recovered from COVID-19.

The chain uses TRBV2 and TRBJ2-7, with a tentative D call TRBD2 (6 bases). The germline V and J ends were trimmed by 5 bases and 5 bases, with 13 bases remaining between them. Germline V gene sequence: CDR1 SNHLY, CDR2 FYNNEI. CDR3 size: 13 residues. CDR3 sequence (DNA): TGTGCCAGCAGTCCGACTAGTTTCGACGAGCAGTACTTC. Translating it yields CASSPTSFDEQYF.

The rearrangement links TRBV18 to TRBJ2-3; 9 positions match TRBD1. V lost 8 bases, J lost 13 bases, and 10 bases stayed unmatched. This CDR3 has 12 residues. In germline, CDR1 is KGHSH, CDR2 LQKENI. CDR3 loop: CASEFVGTGKYF. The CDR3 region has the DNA TGTGCCAGCGAGTTCGTCGGGACAGGGAAGTATTTT.

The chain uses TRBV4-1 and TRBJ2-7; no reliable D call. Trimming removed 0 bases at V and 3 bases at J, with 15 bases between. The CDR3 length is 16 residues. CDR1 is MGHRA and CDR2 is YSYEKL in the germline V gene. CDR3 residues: CASSQDQIEPNYEQYF. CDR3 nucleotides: TGCGCCAGCAGCCAAGATCAGATCGAACCGAACTACGAGCAGTACTTC.

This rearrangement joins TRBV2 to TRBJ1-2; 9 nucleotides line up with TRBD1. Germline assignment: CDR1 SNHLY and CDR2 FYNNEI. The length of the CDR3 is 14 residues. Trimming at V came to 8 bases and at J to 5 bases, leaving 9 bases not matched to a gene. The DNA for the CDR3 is TGTGCCAGCGACGTCGACAGGGGGGATTATGGCTACACCTTC. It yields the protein CASDVDRGDYGYTF.

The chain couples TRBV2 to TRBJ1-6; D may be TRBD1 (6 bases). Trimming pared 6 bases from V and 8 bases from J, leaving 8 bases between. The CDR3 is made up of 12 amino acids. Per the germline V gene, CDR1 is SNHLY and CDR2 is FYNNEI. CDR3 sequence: CASRKGDSPLHF. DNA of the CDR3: TGTGCCAGCAGGAAGGGGGATTCACCCCTCCACTTT. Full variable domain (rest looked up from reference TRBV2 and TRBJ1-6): EPEVTQTPSHQVTQMGQEVILRCVPISNHLYFYWYRQILGQKVEFLVSFYNNEISEKSEIFDDQFSVERPDGSNFTLKIRSTKLEDSAMYFCASRKGDSPLHFGNGTRLTVT.

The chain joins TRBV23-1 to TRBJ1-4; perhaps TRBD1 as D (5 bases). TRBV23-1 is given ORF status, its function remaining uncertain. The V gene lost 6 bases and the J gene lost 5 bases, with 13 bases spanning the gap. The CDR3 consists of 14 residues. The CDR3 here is CASSRQSLNEKLFF. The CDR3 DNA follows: TGCGCCAGCAGCCGACAGAGTTTGAATGAAAAACTGTTTTTT.

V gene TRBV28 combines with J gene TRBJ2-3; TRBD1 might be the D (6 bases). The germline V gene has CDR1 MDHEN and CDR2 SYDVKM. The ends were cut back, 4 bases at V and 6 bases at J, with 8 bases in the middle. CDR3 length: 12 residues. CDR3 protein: CASSSGEDTQYF. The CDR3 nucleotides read TGTGCCAGCAGTTCAGGGGAGGATACGCAGTATTTT.

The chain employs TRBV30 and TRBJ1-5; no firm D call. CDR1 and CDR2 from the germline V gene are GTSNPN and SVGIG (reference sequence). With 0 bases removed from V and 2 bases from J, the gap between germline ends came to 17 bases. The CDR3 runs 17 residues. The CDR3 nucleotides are TGTGCCTGGAGTGTACGCTGGGCCAGGTCGGGCAATCAGCCCCAGCATTTT. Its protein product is CAWSVRWARSGNQPQHF.

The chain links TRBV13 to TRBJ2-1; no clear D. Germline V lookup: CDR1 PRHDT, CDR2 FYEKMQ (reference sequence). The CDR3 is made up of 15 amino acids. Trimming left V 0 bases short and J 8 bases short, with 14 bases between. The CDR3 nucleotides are TGTGCCAGCAGCTTAGGCGTCAGTATCAGCGATGAGCAGTTCTTC. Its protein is CASSLGVSISDEQFF.